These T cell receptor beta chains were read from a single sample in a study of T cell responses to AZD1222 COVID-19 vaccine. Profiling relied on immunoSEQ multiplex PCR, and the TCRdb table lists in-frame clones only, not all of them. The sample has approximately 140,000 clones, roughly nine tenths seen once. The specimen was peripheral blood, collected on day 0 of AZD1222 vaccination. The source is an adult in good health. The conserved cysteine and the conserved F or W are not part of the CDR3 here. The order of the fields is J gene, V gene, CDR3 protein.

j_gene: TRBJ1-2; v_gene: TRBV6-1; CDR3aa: ASSEPGRLLGYT
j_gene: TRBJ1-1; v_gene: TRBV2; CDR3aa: ASKGAGNTEAF
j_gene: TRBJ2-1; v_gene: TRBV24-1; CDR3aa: ATSDPRLGSGRNEQF
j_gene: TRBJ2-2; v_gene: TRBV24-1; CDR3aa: ATENAPLASGELF
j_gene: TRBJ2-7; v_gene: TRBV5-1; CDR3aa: ASSLGTSGAYEQY
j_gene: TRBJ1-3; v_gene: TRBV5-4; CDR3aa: ASSWEGQFSGNTIY
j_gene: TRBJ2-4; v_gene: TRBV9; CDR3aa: ASSRGSDRLQNIQY
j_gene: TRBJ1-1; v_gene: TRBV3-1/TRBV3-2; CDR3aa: ASSRRGQGAEAF
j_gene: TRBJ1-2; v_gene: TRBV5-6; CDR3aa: ASSLEVGPYGYT
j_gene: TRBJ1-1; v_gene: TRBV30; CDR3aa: AWSRLFTEAF
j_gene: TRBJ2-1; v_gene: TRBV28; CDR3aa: ATNGRGGSYNEQF
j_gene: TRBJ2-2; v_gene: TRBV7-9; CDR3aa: ASQNRLVYGGGELF
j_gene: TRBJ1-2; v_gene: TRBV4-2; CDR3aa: ASSQVQGAGYGYT
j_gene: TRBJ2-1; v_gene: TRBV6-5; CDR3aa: ASSYSWSGVGNEQF
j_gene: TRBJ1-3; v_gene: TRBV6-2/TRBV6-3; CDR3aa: ASSDGQRAGNTIY
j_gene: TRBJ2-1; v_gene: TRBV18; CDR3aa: ASSPPGRRIEQF
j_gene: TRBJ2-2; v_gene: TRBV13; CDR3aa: ASSLRNPRETGELF
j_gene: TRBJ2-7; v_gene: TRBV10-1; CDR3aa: ASSLRSSYEQY
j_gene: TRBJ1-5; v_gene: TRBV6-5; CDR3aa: ASSQQPNDRQPQH
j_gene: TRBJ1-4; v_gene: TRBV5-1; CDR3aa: ASSFSGTAYEKLF
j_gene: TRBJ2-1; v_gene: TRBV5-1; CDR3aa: ASSLGGLSYNEQF
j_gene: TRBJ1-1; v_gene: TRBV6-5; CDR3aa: ASSLGVEAF